The source of this T cell receptor beta chain is a study of neurological immune-mediated disorders (dated by TCRdb to between 2019 and 2020). Background for the entire study: Among the 34 multiple sclerosis patients, relapsing-remitting MS accounted for around 31 and secondary progressive MS accounted for 3. Using UMI-based sequencing, the study compared peripheral blood TCR-beta repertoires from patients with HTLV-I-associated myelopathy (HAM/TSP), patients with multiple sclerosis, and healthy controls. The approximately 110 TCR-beta libraries included longitudinal samples, technical triplicates and paired sorted CD4+ and CD8+ T-cell subsets alongside PBMC samples. Of the approximately 70 subjects in the cohort, some 15 were HAM/TSP patients, around 34 were multiple sclerosis patients, and roughly 20 were healthy controls. The paper's findings and limits, for the study overall: No association of the MS cluster with clinical or MRI features was observed, and the need for larger cohorts was stated by the authors. No identical CDR3 amino acid sequences were found to be shared among expanded clones across subjects, suggesting that TCR-beta repertoires were private in all groups. Repertoires from 18 of 34 MS patients were grouped by phylogenetic analysis into a cluster of related CDR3 sequences, suggesting a possible repertoire-level signature. TCR clonal expansion was greatest in HAM/TSP patients and smallest in MS patients, who ranked below even healthy controls.

Taken from the germline V gene, the CDR1 and CDR2 loops are SGHRS and YFSETQ. The CDR3, cysteine through phenylalanine, is 15 amino acids long. The sequence is cut down to CDR3 DNA, 45 bases in frame from base 1. The trim is 0 bases for V and 1 base for J, with a gap of 10 bases between the germline ends. Comments on this clonotype: Its antigen remains unidentified. No base quality information exists; no much larger clone differs at one position.

For the unsorted PBMC libraries, 2 million PBMCs were stored in RNAlater at -80 degrees C until RNA extraction and were used to generate the libraries. Multiple sclerosis patients were enrolled in a US clinical protocol evaluating disease progression by magnetic resonance imaging. Peripheral blood was subjected to Ficoll-Hypaque density gradient centrifugation to isolate PBMCs, which were then cryopreserved in liquid nitrogen. cDNA was synthesized by template-switch 5'RACE using a primer carrying a 10-nucleotide random unique molecular identifier by which each TCR transcript was tagged. Every sequencing run yielded over 190 million TCR-beta sequences covering 15-18 subjects. The RNeasy kit was used to extract total RNA. TCR-beta VDJ regions were amplified with primers for the TCR constant region and the 5'RACE anchor, using the KAPA Real-time Library Amplification kit. A first PCR added sample indexes and Illumina adaptors, after which a second PCR increased the library yield. After Ampure bead purification, the TCR product of roughly 650 bp was size-selected on a 2% E-gel SizeSelection system. Before pooling, library quality was assessed on a Bioanalyzer, concentration was determined with Qubit, and library quantification was performed with the Kapa Library Quantification kit. An Illumina HiSeq 2500 was used to sequence the libraries paired-end at 2 x 150 bp. To increase sequence diversity, roughly 24-31% phiX was spiked into each library pool. For the original study's pipeline: The UMI-based MiGEC pipeline processed quality-filtered reads and removed over 90% of raw TCR sequences during error correction. IMGT germline references were used for alignment of VDJ genes, and clonotypes were defined by a unique CDR3 amino acid sequence together with V-J genes. Clonal expansion, Shannon diversity and CDR3 relatedness (CalcPairwiseDistances, ClusterSamples) were evaluated with VDJtools, and phylogenetic trees were built with CLCbio workbench. A clone was classed as expanded if it had 8 or more unique UMIs, a cutoff based on coefficient-of-variation modelling across technical triplicates. Using fastp at Q25 and MiXCR, TCRdb reprocessed the public reads and kept productive beta chains. Every distinct CDR3 protein forms one entry, paired with its most common genes and DNA. The V and J calls reflect TCRdb's pipeline rather than the authors' work. Counted in this sample were approximately 60,000 distinct CDR3 sequences; 3.5% of them appeared once. The leading ten clones occupy 2.5% to 4% of the sample.

The sample comprised PBMCs. This sequence uses TRBV5-1 and TRBJ2-5; the D region possibly corresponds to TRBD2 (7 bases align). The sequence was collected from a woman under 40 with multiple sclerosis. The DNA sequence reads TGCGCCAGCAGCTTGGTACGGGGGGCCCAAGAGACCCAGTACTTC. Its amino acids are CASSLVRGAQETQYF.